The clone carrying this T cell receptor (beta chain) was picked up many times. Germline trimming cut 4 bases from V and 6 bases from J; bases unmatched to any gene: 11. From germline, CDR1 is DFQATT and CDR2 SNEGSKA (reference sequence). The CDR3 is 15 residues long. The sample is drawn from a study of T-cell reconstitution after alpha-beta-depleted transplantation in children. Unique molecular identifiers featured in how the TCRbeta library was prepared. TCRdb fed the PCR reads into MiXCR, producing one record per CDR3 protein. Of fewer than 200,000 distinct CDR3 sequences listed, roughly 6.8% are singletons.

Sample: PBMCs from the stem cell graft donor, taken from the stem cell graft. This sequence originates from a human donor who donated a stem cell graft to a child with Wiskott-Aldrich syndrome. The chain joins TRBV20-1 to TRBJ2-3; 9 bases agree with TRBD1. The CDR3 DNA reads TGCAGTGCTACCGGGACAGGGAGGTACTCGGATACGCAGTATTTT. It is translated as CSATGTGRYSDTQYF.